One sample yielded the 30 T cell receptor beta chains listed below, sequenced in a study of CD8 T cells in ankylosing spondylitis. TCRdb ran MiXCR on the 5' RACE reads and lists one entry per CDR3 protein. This sample has 270,000 or so distinct CDR3 sequences, with about 18% found just once. Sequenced input: blood, either unsorted or a sorted T cell fraction (not recorded which). All receptors derive from a male donor with ankylosing spondylitis or in good health (not recorded which).

The gene calls are TRBV10-3 and TRBJ2-5; D ambiguous. Trimming took 2 bases from V and 7 from J, leaving 5 bases between them. The CDR3 is 11 residues long. Germline V gene data show CDR1 as ENHRY and CDR2 as SYGVKD. DNA of the CDR3: TGTGCCATCAGTGAGAAAGGGACCCAGTACTTC. This sequence encodes CAISEKGTQYF.

Ten or more counts support this clonotype. This sequence joins TRBV29-1 and TRBJ2-1; TRBD2 aligns across 8 bases. The CDR3 has 16 residues. The J segment lost 9 bases and the V segment lost 4 bases, leaving 17 bases of the junction unmatched. Germline V gene lookup returns CDR1 SQVTM and CDR2 ANQGSEA. The CDR3 is CSVVPRTKREIGEQFF. CDR3 bases: TGCAGCGTTGTTCCTCGGACTAAGCGGGAGATCGGTGAGCAGTTCTTC.

The chain links TRBV30 to TRBJ2-2, with 9 bases aligning to TRBD2. CDR3 length: 15 residues. V was pared by 4 bases and J by 4 bases, with 7 bases of the junction left unmatched. Germline CDR1 GTSNPN, CDR2 SVGIG (reference sequence). In nucleotides, the CDR3 is TGTGCCTGGACAGCGGGAGGCTTCCCCACCGGGGAGCTGTTTTTT. This sequence encodes CAWTAGGFPTGELFF.

The gene calls are TRBV4-1 and TRBJ2-7, with D hard to call. Germline loops: CDR1 MGHRA, CDR2 YSYEKL. V was pared by 4 bases and J by 5 bases, with 24 bases between. The CDR3 is made up of 17 amino acids. CDR3 amino acids: CASSLGWGPSDRDEQYF. DNA of the CDR3: TGCGCCAGCAGCCTAGGGTGGGGTCCCTCCGACCGTGACGAGCAGTACTTC.

This clonotype showed up just a few times. The rearrangement links TRBV2 to TRBJ2-1; the D gene is possibly TRBD2 (6 bases). V was shortened by 7 bases and J by 0 bases, with 10 bases between the two germline ends. The CDR3 has 14 amino acids. Per the germline V gene, CDR1 is SNHLY and CDR2 is FYNNEI. The CDR3 DNA reads as TGTGCCAGCAAACCTAGCGACTCCTACAATGAGCAGTTCTTC. Protein: CASKPSDSYNEQFF.

This clonotype showed up many times. This chain joins TRBV29-1 and TRBJ2-7, with TRBD1 matching over 9 bases. In germline, CDR1 is SQVTM, CDR2 ANQGSEA. The CDR3 is made up of 13 amino acids. The trim removed 3 bases at V and 4 bases at J, leaving 4 bases unmatched. CDR3 bases: TGCAGCGTTGAGACAGGGGGGATGTACGAGCAGTACTTC. Its protein product is CSVETGGMYEQYF.

The chain links TRBV12-3 or TRBV12-4 to TRBJ2-7; D not certain. The length of the CDR3 is 13 residues. V lost 3 bases and J 3 bases, leaving 9 bases between the germline ends. The DNA for the CDR3 is TGTGCCAGCAGTTTCCCTGGAGACTACGAGCAGTACTTC. It specifies CASSFPGDYEQYF.

The CDR3 sequence: CASSLDFGGLYEQYF. The CDR3, as DNA: TGTGCCAGCAGCTTAGACTTCGGCGGGCTCTACGAGCAGTACTTC. The J gene is TRBJ2-7, the V gene TRBV11-2, with D possibly matching TRBD2 (5 bases). The length of the CDR3 is 15 residues. Germline values: CDR1 SGHAT, CDR2 FQNNGV. The germline V and J ends were trimmed by 0 bases and 3 bases, with 12 bases remaining between them.

The chain combines TRBV12-3 or TRBV12-4 with TRBJ1-5; TRBD1 agrees at 8 bases. Losses at the gene ends were 4 bases for V and 6 bases for J; bases not matched to a gene: 5. The CDR3 spans 14 residues. The CDR3 nucleotides are TGTGCCAGCAGTTCGGGGCAGGGGGCTCAGCCCCAGCATTTT. It specifies CASSSGQGAQPQHF.

The CDR3 coding sequence is TGTGCCAGCAGCCCCCTGGGACCGCGGGAGGTGACCTACGAGCAGTACTTC. It translates to CASSPLGPREVTYEQYF. V usage is TRBV7-3 and J usage is TRBJ2-7; 8 bases fit TRBD2. CDR1 is SGHTA and CDR2 is FQGTGA in the germline V gene. The CDR3 covers 17 residues. J was trimmed by 2 bases and V by 5 bases; bases with no gene match: 14.

This clonotype was picked up a small number of times. The chain carries TRBV9 and TRBJ2-7; 12 bases are a match to TRBD2. CDR1 is SGDLS and CDR2 is YYNGEE in the germline V gene. With V trimmed by 4 bases and J by 3 bases, 5 bases remained unmatched. The CDR3 consists of 15 residues. CDR3 coding DNA: TGTGCCAGCAGCTACGGGACTAGCGGGTACTACGAGCAGTACTTC. Its protein product is CASSYGTSGYYEQYF.

This clonotype was seen a few times. This CDR3 is CAISDAGTSGPVYEQYF. The CDR3 nucleotides are TGTGCCATCAGTGACGCCGGGACTAGCGGGCCGGTCTACGAGCAGTACTTC. The rearrangement uses TRBV10-3 and TRBJ2-7, with 12 bases lining up with TRBD2. Trimming cost V 3 bases and J 3 bases; bases outside gene matches: 9. The CDR3 runs 17 residues. CDR1 ENHRY and CDR2 SYGVKD come from the germline V gene.

The chain carries TRBV29-1 and TRBJ2-3, with 7 bases that match TRBD2. The CDR3 totals 17 residues. Germline CDR1 is SQVTM and CDR2 is ANQGSEA. Unmatched junction bases numbered 15, after V lost 2 bases and J lost 4 bases. Here the CDR3 reads CSVEWWGRDLGSDTQYF. DNA of the CDR3: TGCAGCGTTGAATGGTGGGGGAGGGACCTCGGGTCAGATACGCAGTATTTT.

CDR3 DNA sequence: TGTGCCAGCAGCTTAACGACAGGGCTAGATAATTCACCCCTCCACTTT. It yields the protein CASSLTTGLDNSPLHF. This chain links TRBV7-9 with TRBJ1-6; 7 bases align to TRBD1. Germline assignment: CDR1 SEHNR and CDR2 FQNEAQ (reference sequence). J was trimmed by 5 bases and V by 2 bases; bases with no gene match: 6. The CDR3 runs to 16 residues.

The rearrangement uses TRBV7-9 and TRBJ2-1; 13 nucleotides match TRBD2. Unmatched junction bases numbered 14, after V lost 5 bases and J lost 10 bases. The germline V gene encodes CDR1 SEHNR and CDR2 FQNEAQ (reference sequence). The CDR3 is 17 residues long. This CDR3 is CASSARLAGGPGEEQFF. CDR3 DNA: TGTGCCAGCAGCGCGAGACTAGCGGGAGGTCCGGGGGAGGAGCAGTTCTTC.

This clonotype was counted ten times or more. J is TRBJ2-3 and V is TRBV11-2; perhaps TRBD2 as D (5 bases). Trimming took off 3 bases at V and 4 bases at J, with 14 bases between the two ends. The CDR3 loop spans 15 amino acids. Germline CDR1 is SGHAT and CDR2 is FQNNGV. In nucleotides, the CDR3 is TGTGCCAGCAGCTTTGGGGTAGCGACCCCAGATACGCAGTATTTT. This translates into CASSFGVATPDTQYF.

The V call is TRBV6-1, the J call TRBJ1-6; 10 bases align to TRBD1. From germline, CDR1 is MNHNS and CDR2 SASEGT. V dropped 6 bases and J dropped 10; count of bases not matched to a gene: 9. The CDR3 loop spans 15 amino acids. DNA for the CDR3: TGTGCCAGCAGCCTATCAGACAGGGGGCGATCACCCCTCCACTTT. Amino acids: CASSLSDRGRSPLHF.

This clonotype was found many times. The chain recombines TRBV5-6 with TRBJ2-1, with TRBD2 matching 12 bases. Trimming at V came to 2 bases and at J to 9 bases, leaving 6 bases not matched to a gene. Germline CDR1 and CDR2: SGHDT and YYEEEE. The CDR3 runs to 15 residues. The DNA for the CDR3 is TGTGCCAGCAGCTTCGCTAGCGGGAGGGCCGGTGAGCAGTTCTTC. Translated: CASSFASGRAGEQFF.

The chain joins TRBV4-2 to TRBJ2-2; 7 bases match TRBD2. CDR3 length: 16 amino acids. In germline, CDR1 is LGHNA, CDR2 YNFKEQ. The V gene end was trimmed by 0 bases and the J gene end by 6 bases; junction bases not matched to a gene: 7. The CDR3, as DNA: TGTGCCAGCAGCCAAGAGGCGGGCGGGAGCTCCGGGGAGCTGTTTTTT. Protein sequence: CASSQEAGGSSGELFF.

In its sample, this clonotype was seen a few times. The gene calls are TRBV29-1 and TRBJ2-1; 10 bases fit TRBD2. This CDR3 has 14 residues. Germline CDR1 is SQVTM and CDR2 is ANQGSEA. J was trimmed by 10 bases and V by 5 bases; bases with no gene match: 11. This chain's CDR3 is CSVLPLAGVGEQFF. In DNA form, the CDR3 reads TGCAGCGTTCTCCCCCTAGCGGGAGTGGGGGAGCAGTTCTTC.

V usage is TRBV4-2 and J usage is TRBJ2-7, with 9 bases fitting TRBD2. CDR3 size: 16 residues. Unmatched junction bases numbered 5, after V lost 1 base and J lost 1 base. Germline V gives CDR1 LGHNA, CDR2 YNFKEQ. CDR3 sequence reads: CASSQAGTSWSYEQYF. DNA for the CDR3: TGTGCCAGCAGCCAAGCGGGGACTAGCTGGTCCTACGAGCAGTACTTC.

This clonotype was counted between two and nine times. The chain employs TRBV5-5 and TRBJ2-7; maybe TRBD1 (5 bases). This CDR3 is built from 15 residues. The germline V gene encodes CDR1 SGHKS and CDR2 YYEKEE (reference sequence). V lost 0 bases to trimming and J lost 2 bases, with 12 bases between them. CDR3 sequence: CASSLAAGPPYEQYF. The CDR3 DNA reads as TGTGCCAGCAGCTTGGCCGCAGGGCCCCCCTACGAGCAGTACTTC.

V is TRBV29-1 and J is TRBJ2-3; D remains ambiguous. V was cut by 7 bases and J by 0 bases, with 17 bases left in between. The CDR3 covers 15 residues. Germline CDR1 and CDR2: SQVTM and ANQGSEA. The CDR3 nucleotides read TGCAGCGGACTCGTTATAGCTGGGAGCACAGATACGCAGTATTTT. Protein: CSGLVIAGSTDTQYF.

This clonotype was recorded many times. The genes are TRBV10-3 and TRBJ2-5; possible D gene TRBD2, 5 bases. Germline-derived CDR1 and CDR2 are ENHRY and SYGVKD. This CDR3 comprises 14 residues. The V end lost 10 bases, the J end lost 0 bases, and 15 bases lay between the germline ends. CDR3 region: CASGTGMYQETQYF. The CDR3 coding sequence is TGTGCCAGTGGTACGGGGATGTACCAAGAGACCCAGTACTTC.

This clonotype was detected ten times or more. The rearrangement joins TRBV18 to TRBJ2-7; 11 nucleotides line up with TRBD1. Germline assignment: CDR1 KGHSH and CDR2 LQKENI. With V trimmed by 0 bases and J by 4 bases, 2 bases remained unmatched. This CDR3 has 15 residues. The CDR3 DNA sequence: TGTGCCAGCTCACCACCGGGACAGGGGGAGTACGAGCAGTACTTC. Translated, it gives CASSPPGQGEYEQYF.

This chain uses TRBV20-1 with TRBJ2-1, with 7 bases matching TRBD2. The CDR3 has 14 residues. Unmatched junction bases numbered 5, after V lost 6 bases and J lost 0 bases. Germline V gene sequence: CDR1 DFQATT, CDR2 SNEGSKA (reference sequence). The CDR3 nucleotides are TGCAGTGCAACCGGACTAGACTCCTACAATGAGCAGTTCTTC. As protein: CSATGLDSYNEQFF.

This clonotype was counted between two and nine times. The V gene is TRBV7-9, the J gene TRBJ1-1; D gene uncertain. The CDR3 totals 15 residues. Germline V gene sequence: CDR1 SEHNR, CDR2 FQNEAQ (reference sequence). The V and J ends lost 5 bases and 1 base respectively, with 14 bases between them. CDR3 region: CASSVLRNQNTEAFF. The CDR3 nucleotides are TGTGCCAGCAGCGTTCTCCGGAACCAGAACACTGAAGCTTTCTTT.

In this sample, this clonotype turned up many times. The V call is TRBV6-1, the J call TRBJ2-7; 7 nucleotides line up with TRBD1. Trimming at V came to 6 bases and at J to 6 bases, leaving 8 bases not matched to a gene. The V gene's germline CDR1 is MNHNS and CDR2 SASEGT. The CDR3 sequence is 13 residues long. DNA for the CDR3: TGTGCCAGCAGCCGGGACAGCCCCTTCGAGCAGTACTTC. Translated, it gives CASSRDSPFEQYF.

This chain's CDR3 is CASKLNPGLAGGPLYEQYF. CDR3 bases: TGTGCCAGCAAGTTAAATCCGGGACTAGCGGGAGGGCCGTTATACGAGCAGTACTTC. This sequence joins TRBV6-5 and TRBJ2-7; 16 bases line up with TRBD2. Germline V gene data show CDR1 as MNHEY and CDR2 as SVGAGI. V was pared by 7 bases and J by 4 bases, with 16 bases of the junction left unmatched. The CDR3 extends over 19 amino acids.

This clonotype has just one count. This chain connects TRBV15 to TRBJ2-3; D remains ambiguous. The V end lost 2 bases, the J end lost 1 base, and 10 bases lay between the germline ends. Germline V CDR1 and CDR2: LNHNV, YYDKDF (reference sequence). This CDR3 has 15 residues. The CDR3 protein is CATSRSRTRTDTQYF. The CDR3, as DNA: TGTGCCACCAGCAGATCTAGGACCCGCACAGATACGCAGTATTTT.